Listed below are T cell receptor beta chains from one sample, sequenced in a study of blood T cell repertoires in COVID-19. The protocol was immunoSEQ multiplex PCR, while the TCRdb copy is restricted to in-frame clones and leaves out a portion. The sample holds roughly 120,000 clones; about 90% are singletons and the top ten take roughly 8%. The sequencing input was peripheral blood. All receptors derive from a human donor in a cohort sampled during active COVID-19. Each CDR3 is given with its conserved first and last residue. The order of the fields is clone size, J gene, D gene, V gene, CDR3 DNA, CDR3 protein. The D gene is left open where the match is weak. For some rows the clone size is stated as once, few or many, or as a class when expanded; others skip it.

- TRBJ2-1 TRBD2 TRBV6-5 TGTGCCAGCAGTTACTGGCGGGAGACGGCTGAGCAGTTCTTC CASSYWRETAEQFF
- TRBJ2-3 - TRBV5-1 TGCGCCAGCAGCAGGGACAATACAGATACGCAGTATTTT CASSRDNTDTQYF
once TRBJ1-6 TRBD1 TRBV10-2 TGCGCCAGCAAGGCCCGGGACAGGGGAAGGTATTCACCCCTCCACTTT CASKARDRGRYSPLHF
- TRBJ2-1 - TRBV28 TGTGCAGCGCTAAGCTCCTACAATGAGCAGTTCTTC CAALSSYNEQFF
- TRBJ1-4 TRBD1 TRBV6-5 TGTGCCAGCAGACAATACCAGGGGGCTGAGGAAAAACTGTTTTTT CASRQYQGAEEKLFF
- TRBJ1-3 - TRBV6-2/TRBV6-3 TGTGCCAGCAGTTATTTCCAAGGGGGACCCACGACATTACACTCTGGAAACACCATATATTTT CASSYFQGGPTTLHSGNTIYF
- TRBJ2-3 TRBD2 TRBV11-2 TGTGCCAGCAGCCCTATGGCTAGCGGGGTAGCAGATACGCAGTATTTT CASSPMASGVADTQYF
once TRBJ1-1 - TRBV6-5 TGTGCCAGCAGGTATCCTCAGGGCGAAGCTTTCTTT CASRYPQGEAFF
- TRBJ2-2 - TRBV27 TGTGCCAGCAGTTTGAGGCCAAACACCGGGGAGCTGTTTTTT CASSLRPNTGELFF
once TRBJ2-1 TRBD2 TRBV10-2 TGCGCCAGCAGTGAGCCCGGAGGACTAGCGGGAGTCTGGGACTACAATGAGCAGTTCTTC CASSEPGGLAGVWDYNEQFF
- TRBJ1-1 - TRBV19 TGTGCCAGTAGTATAGAGCGGGGGAACACTGAAGCTTTCTTT CASSIERGNTEAFF
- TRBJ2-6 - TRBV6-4 TGTGCCAGCAGCGAGGGTTCCGGGGCCAACGTCCTGACTTTC CASSEGSGANVLTF
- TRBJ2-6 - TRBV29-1 TGCAGCGTTCCCCCCTCTCGGGGCTCTGGGGCCAACGTCCTGACTTTC CSVPPSRGSGANVLTF
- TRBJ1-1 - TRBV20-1 TGCACCGTGAACACTGAAGCTTTCTTT CTVNTEAFF
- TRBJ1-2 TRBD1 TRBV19 TGTGCCAGTACCCTTAAGGCCCGGGACAGGGGGCCCCAAATAAGTGGCTACACCTTC CASTLKARDRGPQISGYTF
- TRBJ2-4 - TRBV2 TGTGCCAGCAGCCCTTTGGGAGATGGGGGGGCGAAGGCCAAAAACATTCAGTACTTC CASSPLGDGGAKAKNIQYF
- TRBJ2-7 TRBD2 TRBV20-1 TGCAGTGCTAGTAACCCATGGACTAGCGGGGGCGCCACCTACGAGCAGTACTTC CSASNPWTSGGATYEQYF
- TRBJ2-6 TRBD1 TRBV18 TGTGCCAGCTCCCTAGGGACAGGGAACGGGGCCAACGTCCTGACTTTC CASSLGTGNGANVLTF
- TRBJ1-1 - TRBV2 TGTGCCAGCAGTGAAAGCTTAGCTAAAGCTTTCTTT CASSESLAKAFF
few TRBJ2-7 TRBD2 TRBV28 TGTGCCAGCAGTTTTCCCTGGACTAGCGGGATCTACGAGCAGTACTTC CASSFPWTSGIYEQYF
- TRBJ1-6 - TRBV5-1 TGCGCCAGCAGCCCTAGACAGGTTTTGAGGGATTCACCCCTCCACTTT CASSPRQVLRDSPLHF
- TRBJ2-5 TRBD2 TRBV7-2 TGTGCCAGCAGCTTTACGATAGCGGGAGAGACCCAGTACTTC CASSFTIAGETQYF
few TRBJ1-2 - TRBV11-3 TGTGCCAGCAGCCCCTCGAGGGACTATGGCTACACCTTC CASSPSRDYGYTF
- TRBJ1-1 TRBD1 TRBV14 TGTGCCAGCAGCCCCAGACAGGGAAACACTGAAGCTTTCTTT CASSPRQGNTEAFF
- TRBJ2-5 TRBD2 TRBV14 TGTGCCAGCAGCTCGGGAGGGGAGCTAGCGGTTCTGGAGACCCAGTACTTC CASSSGGELAVLETQYF
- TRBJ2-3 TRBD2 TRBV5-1 TGCGCCAGCAGCCTACTAGCGGGAGGGGGTAAAGATACGCAGTATTTT CASSLLAGGGKDTQYF
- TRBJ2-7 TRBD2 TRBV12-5 TGTGCTAGTGCCCAAGGGGAGGGCTCCTACGAGCAGTACTTC CASAQGEGSYEQYF
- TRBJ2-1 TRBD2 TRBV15 TGTGCCACCAGCAGAGAACTAGCGGTCTATGAGCAGTTCTTC CATSRELAVYEQFF
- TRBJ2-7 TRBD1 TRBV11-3 TGTGCCAGCAGCTCTTTCTCGGGACAGGGGTCCGAGCAGTACTTC CASSSFSGQGSEQYF
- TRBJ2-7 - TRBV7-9 TGTGCCAGCAGCTTACGGTGGGGAGGCGAGCAGTACTTC CASSLRWGGEQYF
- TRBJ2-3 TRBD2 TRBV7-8 TGTGCCAGCAGCTTGGTAGCGGGGGGTTCAGATACGCAGTATTTT CASSLVAGGSDTQYF
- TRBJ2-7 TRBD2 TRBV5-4 TGTGCCAGCAGCAAGCGGACTAGCGGCTCCTACGAGCAGTACTTC CASSKRTSGSYEQYF
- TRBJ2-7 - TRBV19 TGTGCCAGTAGTGAGGGACTCGATACCTACGAGCAGTACTTC CASSEGLDTYEQYF
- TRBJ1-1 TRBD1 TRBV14 TGTGCCAGCAGCCAATTGACAGGGGTGAACACTGAAGCTTTCTTT CASSQLTGVNTEAFF
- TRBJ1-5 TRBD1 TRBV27 TGTGCCAGCAGTTTTCGAGGTCAAAGGACAGGGGGCCGTCAGCCCCAGCATTTT CASSFRGQRTGGRQPQHF
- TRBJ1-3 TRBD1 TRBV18 TGTGCCAGCTCACCCCCGACAGGGAACTCTGGAAACACCATATATTTT CASSPPTGNSGNTIYF
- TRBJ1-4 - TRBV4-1 TGCGCCAGCAGCCAGGACTTGGGCCCATTGGCGGGTGAAAAACTGTTTTTT CASSQDLGPLAGEKLFF
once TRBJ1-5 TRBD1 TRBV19 TGTGCCAGTAGTATAGAGGTCCGGGACAGGGGTCCCCGAGCGCGCAATCAGCCCCAGCATTTT CASSIEVRDRGPRARNQPQHF
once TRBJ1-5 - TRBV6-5 TGTGCCAGCAATATTGAGGGGGGGCAGCCCCAGCATTTT CASNIEGGQPQHF
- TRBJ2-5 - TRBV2 TGTGCCAGCCGGACAGACCAAGAGACCCAGTACTTC CASRTDQETQYF
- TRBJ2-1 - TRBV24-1 TGTGCCACCGGAGCCGCCTTTGAGCAGTTCTTC CATGAAFEQFF
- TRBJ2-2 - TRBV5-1 TGCGCCAGCAGCCTGACACCAAACACCGGGGAGCTGTTTTTT CASSLTPNTGELFF